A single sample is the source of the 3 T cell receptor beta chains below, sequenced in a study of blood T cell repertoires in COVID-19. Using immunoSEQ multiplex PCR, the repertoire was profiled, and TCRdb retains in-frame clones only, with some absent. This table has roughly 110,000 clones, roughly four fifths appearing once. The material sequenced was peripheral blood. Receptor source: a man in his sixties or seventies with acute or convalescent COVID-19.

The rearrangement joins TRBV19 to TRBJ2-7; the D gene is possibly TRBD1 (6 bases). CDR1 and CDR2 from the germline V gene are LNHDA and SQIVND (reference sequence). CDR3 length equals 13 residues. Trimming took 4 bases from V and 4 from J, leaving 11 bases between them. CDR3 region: CASSTGVAYEQYF. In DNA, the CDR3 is TGTGCCAGTAGTACAGGGGTGGCGTACGAGCAGTACTTC.

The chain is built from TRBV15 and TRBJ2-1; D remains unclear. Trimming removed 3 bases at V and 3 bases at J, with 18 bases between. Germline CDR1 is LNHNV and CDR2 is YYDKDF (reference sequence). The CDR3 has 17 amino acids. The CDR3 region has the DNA TGTGCCACCAGCAGGATCGTCGACTTCTCACTCTACAATGAGCAGTTCTTC. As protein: CATSRIVDFSLYNEQFF. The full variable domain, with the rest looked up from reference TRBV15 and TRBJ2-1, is DAMVIQNPRYQVTQFGKPVTLSCSQTLNHNVMYWYQQKSSQAPKLLFHYYDKDFNNEADTPDNFQSRRPNTSFCFLDIRSPGLGDTAMYLCATSRIVDFSLYNEQFFGPGTRLTVL.

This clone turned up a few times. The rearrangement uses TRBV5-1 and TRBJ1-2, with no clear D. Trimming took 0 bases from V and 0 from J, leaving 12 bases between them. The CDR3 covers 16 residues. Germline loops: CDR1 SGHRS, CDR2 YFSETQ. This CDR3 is CASSLDPLLTNYGYTF. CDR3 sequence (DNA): TGCGCCAGCAGCTTGGACCCCCTATTGACTAACTATGGCTACACCTTC.